The rows below give T cell receptor beta chains drawn from one sample of a study of post-analysis software for immune sequencing data. TCRdb independently ran MiXCR on the PCR reads; one entry per CDR3 protein. The table has about 400,000 distinct CDR3 sequences, roughly 35% seen once. Sample: blood. The source of these receptors is a girl aged 5 to 17 with multiple sclerosis. Both conserved end residues are part of each CDR3. Each record gives: V gene, D gene, J gene, CDR3 protein. The D gene is left open where the match is weak.

TRBV28	TRBD1	TRBJ2-7	CASSVTGASYEQYF
TRBV4-3	-	TRBJ1-5	CASSQDRGRSQPQHF
TRBV9	TRBD2	TRBJ2-1	CASSVAPGSRLAGGDEQFF
TRBV12-3/TRBV12-4	-	TRBJ1-5	CASSFRGLAGGNQPQHF
TRBV7-2	-	TRBJ1-5	CATSTYSNQPQHF
TRBV12-3/TRBV12-4	-	TRBJ1-2	CASGHPRTAFYGYTF
TRBV29-1	TRBD1	TRBJ2-1	CSVETTGAYNEQFF
TRBV6-2/TRBV6-3	-	TRBJ2-7	CASTEPVGSEQYF
TRBV9	-	-	CASSVAGIGWTNEQYF
TRBV20-1	-	TRBJ1-2	CSARPQSKYTF
TRBV14	-	TRBJ2-3	CASSQELTDTQYF
TRBV19	-	TRBJ1-5	CASRGPAVGNQPQHF
TRBV27	-	TRBJ2-7	CASSGFRGEQYF
TRBV4-1	-	TRBJ2-7	CASSPGPEAYEQYF
TRBV6-2/TRBV6-3	-	TRBJ1-1	CASSRWTEAFF
TRBV6-5	-	TRBJ2-1	CASRSGTDYNEQFF
TRBV6-5	-	TRBJ1-1	CASSYGDLPTEAFF
TRBV7-9	-	TRBJ1-2	CASSFGQTNYGYTF
TRBV3-1	TRBD1	-	CASSPAGQGYSYEQYF
TRBV29-1	-	TRBJ1-1	CSVEVVENTEAFF
TRBV28	TRBD2	TRBJ2-3	CASSFYGGATDTQYF
TRBV10-3	TRBD1	TRBJ1-2	CAISAATGDGYGYTF
TRBV5-4	TRBD1	TRBJ2-7	CASSLGTGLNYPSYEQYF
TRBV6-2/TRBV6-3	TRBD1	TRBJ2-5	CASRTGTVNEQYF
TRBV18	-	-	CASSPTGYQTQYF
TRBV6-1	-	TRBJ1-2	CASSARASLAYGYTF
TRBV4-3	TRBD1	TRBJ2-7	CASSQDLTGSGEQYF
TRBV20-1	-	TRBJ2-1	CSARGARGHNEQFF
TRBV29-1	TRBD1	TRBJ2-1	CSARGTGSYNEQFF
TRBV6-5	-	TRBJ1-2	CASSPLEGPTPYGYTF
TRBV14	-	TRBJ2-6	CASSLTAGSGANVLTF
TRBV7-9	-	TRBJ2-5	CASSPQHKETQYF
TRBV12-3/TRBV12-4	TRBD1	TRBJ1-2	CASSEPGQGADNYGYTF
TRBV6-4	-	TRBJ2-2	CASRGERGIGELFF
TRBV6-6	-	TRBJ1-2	CVSSYSSDGYTF
TRBV4-1	TRBD2	TRBJ2-3	CASSQGLAGASTDTQYF
TRBV6-5	TRBD1	TRBJ2-7	CASSCTGAPGIMGQYF
TRBV4-1	TRBD2	TRBJ2-7	CASSQRAGGPHEQYF
TRBV7-9	-	TRBJ2-1	CASSPRGLAGDYNEQFF
TRBV6-5	-	TRBJ2-7	CASSSGPHEQYF
TRBV14	-	TRBJ2-1	CASSHLYKGPIGNEQFF
TRBV5-1	TRBD2	TRBJ2-1	CASSLGGLALYNEQFF
TRBV27	-	TRBJ1-2	CATADGANYGYTF
TRBV20-1	-	TRBJ2-5	CSARTWTAHQETQYF
TRBV7-9	-	TRBJ2-3	CASSLKGTDTQYF
TRBV19	-	TRBJ2-7	CASSIGYEQYF
TRBV6-4	-	TRBJ2-1	CASRDSPGGNEQFF
TRBV7-8	-	TRBJ2-1	CASTYTGTQSLGEQFF
TRBV7-6	-	TRBJ2-3	CASSFGRSDTQYF
TRBV4-1	-	TRBJ2-1	CASSHPPRGNEQFF